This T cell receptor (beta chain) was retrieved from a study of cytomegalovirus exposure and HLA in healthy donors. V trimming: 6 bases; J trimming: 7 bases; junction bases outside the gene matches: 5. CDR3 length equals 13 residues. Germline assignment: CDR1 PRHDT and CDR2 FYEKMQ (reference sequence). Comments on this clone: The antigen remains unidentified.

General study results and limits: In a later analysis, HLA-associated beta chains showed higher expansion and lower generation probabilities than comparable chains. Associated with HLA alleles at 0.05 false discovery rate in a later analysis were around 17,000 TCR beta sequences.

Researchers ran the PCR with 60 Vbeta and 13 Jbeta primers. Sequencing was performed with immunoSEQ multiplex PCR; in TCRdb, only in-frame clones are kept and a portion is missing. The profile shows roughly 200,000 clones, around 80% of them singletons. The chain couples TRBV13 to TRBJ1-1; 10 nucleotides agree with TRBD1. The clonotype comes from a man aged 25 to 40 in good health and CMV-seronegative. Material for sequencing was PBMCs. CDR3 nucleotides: TGTGCCAGCAGAGGACAGGGGGATGGTGAAGCTTTCTTT. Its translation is CASRGQGDGEAFF.